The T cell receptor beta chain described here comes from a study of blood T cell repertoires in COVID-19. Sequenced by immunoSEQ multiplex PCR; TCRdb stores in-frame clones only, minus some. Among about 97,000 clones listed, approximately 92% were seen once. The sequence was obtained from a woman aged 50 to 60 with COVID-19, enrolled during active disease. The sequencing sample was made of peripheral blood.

The CDR3 spells CASSLGQGAGYTF. The CDR3 DNA reads TGCGCCAGCAGCTTAGGACAGGGGGCTGGCTACACCTTC. This chain connects TRBV5-1 to TRBJ1-2, with 11 bases that match TRBD1. The germline CDR1 and CDR2 sequences are SGHRS and YFSETQ. V lost 2 bases to trimming and J lost 7 bases; unmatched junction nucleotides: 1. CDR3 size: 13 residues. The full variable domain, rest sourced from reference TRBV5-1 and TRBJ1-2, is KAGVTQTPRYLIKTRGQQVTLSCSPISGHRSVSWYQQTPGQGLQFLFEYFSETQRNKGNFPGRFSGRQFSNSRSEMNVSTLELGDSALYLCASSLGQGAGYTFGSGTRLTVV.